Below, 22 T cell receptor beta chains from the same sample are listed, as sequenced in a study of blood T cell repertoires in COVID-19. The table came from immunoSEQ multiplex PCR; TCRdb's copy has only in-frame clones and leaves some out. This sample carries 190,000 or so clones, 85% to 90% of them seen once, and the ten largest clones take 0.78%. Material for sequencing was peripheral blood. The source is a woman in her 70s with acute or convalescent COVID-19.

This CDR3 is CASRAPGTRRETQYF. CDR3 in DNA: TGTGCCAGCAGGGCGCCCGGGACTAGACGGGAGACCCAGTACTTC. The chain couples TRBV27 to TRBJ2-5; TRBD2 matches 8 bases. The CDR3 spans 15 residues. The V gene's germline CDR1 is MNHEY and CDR2 SMNVEV (reference sequence). J gave up 5 bases and V 6 bases, and 11 bases lay outside the gene matches.

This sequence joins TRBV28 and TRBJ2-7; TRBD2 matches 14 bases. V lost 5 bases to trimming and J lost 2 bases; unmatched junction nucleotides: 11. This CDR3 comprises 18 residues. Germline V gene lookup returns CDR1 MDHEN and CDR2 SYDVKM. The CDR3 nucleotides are TGTGCCAGCAGTACCCGACTAGCGGGAGGGCGGACCCCCTACGAGCAGTACTTC. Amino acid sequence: CASSTRLAGGRTPYEQYF.

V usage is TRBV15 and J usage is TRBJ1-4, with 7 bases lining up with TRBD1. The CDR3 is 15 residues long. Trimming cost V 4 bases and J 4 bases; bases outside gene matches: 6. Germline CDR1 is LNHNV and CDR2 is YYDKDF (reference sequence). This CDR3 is CATSKDRSLNEKLFF. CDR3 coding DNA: TGTGCCACCAGCAAGGACAGGAGCCTTAATGAAAAACTGTTTTTT. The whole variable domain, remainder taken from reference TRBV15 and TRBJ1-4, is DAMVIQNPRYQVTQFGKPVTLSCSQTLNHNVMYWYQQKSSQAPKLLFHYYDKDFNNEADTPDNFQSRRPNTSFCFLDIRSPGLGDTAMYLCATSKDRSLNEKLFFGSGTQLSVL.

The CDR3 sequence: CASSQGQAWIAEAFF. In nucleotides, the CDR3 is TGTGCCAGCAGCCAGGGGCAGGCCTGGATCGCTGAAGCTTTCTTT. J is TRBJ1-1 and V is TRBV3-1 (or the pseudogene TRBV3-2), with TRBD1 as a possible D gene (5 bases). The CDR3 contains 15 residues. Trimming left V 3 bases short and J 6 bases short, with 17 bases between. Germline CDR1 LGHDT, CDR2 YNNKEL (reference sequence).

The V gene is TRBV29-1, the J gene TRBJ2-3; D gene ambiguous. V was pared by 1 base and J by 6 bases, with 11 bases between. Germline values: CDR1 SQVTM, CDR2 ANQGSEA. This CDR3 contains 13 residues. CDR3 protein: CSVEVVASDTQYF. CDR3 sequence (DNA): TGCAGCGTTGAAGTAGTAGCCTCCGATACGCAGTATTTT.

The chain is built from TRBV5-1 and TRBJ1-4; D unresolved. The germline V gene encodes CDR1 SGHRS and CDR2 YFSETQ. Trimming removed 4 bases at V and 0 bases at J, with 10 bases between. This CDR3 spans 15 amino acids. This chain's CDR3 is CASSAGHSTNEKLFF. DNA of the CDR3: TGCGCCAGCAGCGCGGGCCATTCAACTAATGAAAAACTGTTTTTT.

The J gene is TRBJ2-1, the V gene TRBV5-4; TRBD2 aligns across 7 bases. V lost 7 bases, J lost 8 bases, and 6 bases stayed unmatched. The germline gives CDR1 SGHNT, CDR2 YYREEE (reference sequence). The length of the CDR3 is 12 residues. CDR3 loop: CASFGRADEQFF. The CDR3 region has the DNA TGTGCCAGCTTTGGGAGGGCGGATGAGCAGTTCTTC.

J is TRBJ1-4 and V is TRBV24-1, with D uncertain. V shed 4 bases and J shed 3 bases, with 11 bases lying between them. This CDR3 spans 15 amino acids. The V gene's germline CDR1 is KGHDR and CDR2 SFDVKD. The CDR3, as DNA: TGTGCCACCAGTGACGGGAGTTTGGCTAATGAAAAACTGTTTTTT. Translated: CATSDGSLANEKLFF.

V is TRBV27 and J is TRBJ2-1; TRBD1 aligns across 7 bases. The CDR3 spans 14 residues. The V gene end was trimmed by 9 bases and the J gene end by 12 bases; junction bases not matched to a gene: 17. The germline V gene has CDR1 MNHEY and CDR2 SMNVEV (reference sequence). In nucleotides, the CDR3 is TGTGCCAGTAATTCAGGGGGTTCGGTATTAGGGCAGTTCTTC. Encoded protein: CASNSGGSVLGQFF.

CDR3 bases: TGTGCCAGTAGTATGGGCCGGGACAGGGCTAACACTGAAGCTTTCTTT. It codes for CASSMGRDRANTEAFF. The J gene is TRBJ1-1, the V gene TRBV19; 9 bases are a match to TRBD1. V was clipped by 3 bases and J by 2 bases; unmatched bases: 7. Germline V lookup: CDR1 LNHDA, CDR2 SQIVND (reference sequence). This CDR3 is built from 16 residues.

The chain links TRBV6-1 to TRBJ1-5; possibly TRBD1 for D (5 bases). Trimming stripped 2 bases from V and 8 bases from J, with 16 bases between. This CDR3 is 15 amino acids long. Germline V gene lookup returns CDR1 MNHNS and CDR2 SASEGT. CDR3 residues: CASSERWGRGEPQHF. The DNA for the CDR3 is TGTGCCAGCAGTGAAAGGTGGGGCCGCGGAGAGCCCCAGCATTTT.

The CDR3: CAISASGRLSTDTQYF. In DNA form, the CDR3 reads TGTGCCATCAGTGCTAGCGGGAGGCTTAGCACAGATACGCAGTATTTT. The genes are TRBV10-3 and TRBJ2-3, with 11 nucleotides matching TRBD2. The ends lost 4 bases at V and 0 bases at J; junction bases unmatched: 3. Germline V lookup: CDR1 ENHRY, CDR2 SYGVKD. This CDR3 is 16 amino acids long.

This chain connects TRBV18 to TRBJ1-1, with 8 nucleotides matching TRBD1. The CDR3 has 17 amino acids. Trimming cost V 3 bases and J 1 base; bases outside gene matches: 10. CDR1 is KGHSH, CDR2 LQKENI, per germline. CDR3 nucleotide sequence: TGTGCCAGCTCACCCAGGGGGCGATGGGAGAGGAACACTGAAGCTTTCTTT. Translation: CASSPRGRWERNTEAFF.

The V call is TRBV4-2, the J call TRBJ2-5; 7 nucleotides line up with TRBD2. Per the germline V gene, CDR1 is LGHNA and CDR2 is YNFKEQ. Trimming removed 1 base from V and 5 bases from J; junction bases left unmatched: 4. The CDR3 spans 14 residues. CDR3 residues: CASSQGTRGETQYF. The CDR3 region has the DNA TGTGCCAGCAGCCAAGGGACTAGAGGGGAGACCCAGTACTTC.

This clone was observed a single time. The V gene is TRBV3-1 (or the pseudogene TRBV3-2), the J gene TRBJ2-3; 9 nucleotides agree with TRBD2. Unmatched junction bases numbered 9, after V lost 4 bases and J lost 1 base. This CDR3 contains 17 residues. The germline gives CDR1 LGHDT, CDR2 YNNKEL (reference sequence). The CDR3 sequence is CASSPTGASGGTDTQYF. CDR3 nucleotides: TGTGCCAGCAGCCCCACCGGGGCTAGCGGGGGCACAGATACGCAGTATTTT.

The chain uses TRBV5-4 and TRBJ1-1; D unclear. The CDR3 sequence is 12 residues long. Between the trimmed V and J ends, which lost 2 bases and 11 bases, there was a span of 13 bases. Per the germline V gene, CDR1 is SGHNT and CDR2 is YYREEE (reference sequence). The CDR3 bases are TGTGCCAGCAGCTTAACTTCCGGGGATGCTTTCTTT. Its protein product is CASSLTSGDAFF.

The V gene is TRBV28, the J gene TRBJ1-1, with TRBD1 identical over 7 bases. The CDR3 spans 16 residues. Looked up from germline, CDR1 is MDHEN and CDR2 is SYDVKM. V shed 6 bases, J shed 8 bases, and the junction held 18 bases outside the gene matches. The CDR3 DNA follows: TGTGCCAGCAGATTACCTGCAGGGGGACGAGCTTTGGAAGCTTTCTTT. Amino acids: CASRLPAGGRALEAFF.

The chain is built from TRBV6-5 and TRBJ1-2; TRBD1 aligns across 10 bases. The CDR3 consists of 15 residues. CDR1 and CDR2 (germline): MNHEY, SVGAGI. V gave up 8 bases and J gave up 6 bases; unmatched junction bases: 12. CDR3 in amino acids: CASDLPRTGGDGYTF. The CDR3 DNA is TGTGCCAGCGACCTTCCGAGGACAGGGGGGGATGGCTACACCTTC.

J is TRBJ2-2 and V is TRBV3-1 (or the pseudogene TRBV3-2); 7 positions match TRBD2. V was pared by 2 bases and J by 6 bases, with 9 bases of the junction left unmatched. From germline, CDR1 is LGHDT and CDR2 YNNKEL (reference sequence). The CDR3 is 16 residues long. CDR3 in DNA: TGTGCCAGCAGCCAAAGAGGGCGGGGGATTCCCGGGGAGCTGTTTTTT. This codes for CASSQRGRGIPGELFF.

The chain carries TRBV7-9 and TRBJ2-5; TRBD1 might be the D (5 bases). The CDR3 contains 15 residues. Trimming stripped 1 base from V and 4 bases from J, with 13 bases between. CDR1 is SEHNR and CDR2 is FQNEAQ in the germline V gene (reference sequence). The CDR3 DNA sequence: TGTGCCAGCAGCTTAGGAAGGGGAATCAGAGAGACCCAGTACTTC. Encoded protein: CASSLGRGIRETQYF.

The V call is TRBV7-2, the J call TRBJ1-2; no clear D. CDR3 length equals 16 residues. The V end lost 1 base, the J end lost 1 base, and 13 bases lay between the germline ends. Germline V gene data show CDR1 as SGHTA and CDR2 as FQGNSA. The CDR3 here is CASSLVSENYNYGYTF. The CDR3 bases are TGTGCCAGCAGCTTAGTCTCCGAAAACTATAACTATGGCTACACCTTC.

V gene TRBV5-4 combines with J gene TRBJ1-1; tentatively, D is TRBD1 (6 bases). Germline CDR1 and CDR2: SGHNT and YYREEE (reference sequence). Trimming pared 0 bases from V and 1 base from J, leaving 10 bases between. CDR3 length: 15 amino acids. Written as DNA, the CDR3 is TGTGCCAGCAGCTTGGCCAAGGGACAGAACACTGAAGCTTTCTTT. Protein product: CASSLAKGQNTEAFF.